One sample yielded the 17 T cell receptor beta chains listed below, sequenced in a study of blood T cell repertoires in COVID-19. Here immunoSEQ multiplex PCR was the method, and the copy in TCRdb shows in-frame clones only, minus some. The table lists more than 70,000 clones, 88% of them singletons. Sequencing was done on a sample of peripheral blood. The receptors shown here come from a human donor in a cohort sampled during active COVID-19.

This rearrangement joins TRBV7-3 to TRBJ2-1, with D perhaps matching TRBD2 (8 bases). The germline CDR1 and CDR2 sequences are SGHTA and FQGTGA. CDR3 length equals 14 residues. Trimming removed 5 bases from V and 8 bases from J, with 16 bases in between. CDR3 amino acids: CASSRDRAGDEQFF. CDR3 sequence (DNA): TGTGCCAGCAGCCGGGACAGAGCGGGGGATGAGCAGTTCTTC.

This clone appeared a single time. The chain links TRBV4-1 to TRBJ1-5, with no clear D. CDR1 and CDR2 from the germline V gene are MGHRA and YSYEKL. This CDR3 has 14 residues. Trimming took 4 bases from V and 9 from J, leaving 16 bases between them. The CDR3 spells CASSLERVFGPQHF. CDR3 nucleotides: TGCGCCAGCAGCCTAGAGAGGGTATTTGGGCCCCAGCATTTT.

The chain uses TRBV4-1 and TRBJ2-1, with D possibly being TRBD1 (8 bases). The ends were cut back, 2 bases at V and 5 bases at J, with 19 bases in the middle. Germline CDR1 reads MGHRA; CDR2 reads YSYEKL. The CDR3 runs to 17 residues. The CDR3 loop reads CASSQTTGEGTDNEQFF. CDR3 DNA: TGCGCCAGCAGCCAAACGACAGGGGAGGGAACGGACAATGAGCAGTTCTTC.

In DNA, the CDR3 is TGTGCCAGCAGTTTAAGAGGGTCGGGATCTAATGAAAAACTGTTTTTT. It encodes CASSLRGSGSNEKLFF. The rearrangement links TRBV28 to TRBJ1-4; no definite D call. CDR1 MDHEN and CDR2 SYDVKM come from the germline V gene. The CDR3 covers 16 residues. V was cut by 2 bases and J by 3 bases, with 13 bases left in between.

The genes are TRBV4-1 and TRBJ2-1, with D perhaps TRBD2 (6 bases). V lost 0 bases, J lost 7 bases, and 13 bases lay in between. The length of the CDR3 is 15 residues. Germline V CDR1 and CDR2: MGHRA, YSYEKL. CDR3 loop: CASSQDDGGWNEQFF. The CDR3 DNA reads TGCGCCAGCAGCCAAGACGACGGGGGATGGAATGAGCAGTTCTTC.

The chain has TRBV9 and TRBJ2-7; TRBD2 aligns across 7 bases. The ends lost 0 bases at V and 4 bases at J; junction bases unmatched: 16. The CDR3 extends over 18 amino acids. Per germline, CDR1 SGDLS and CDR2 YYNGEE. The CDR3 nucleotides are TGTGCCAGCAGCGTAGGGGGAGGGGACGTTTGGTCTGAATACGAGCAGTACTTC. Protein sequence: CASSVGGGDVWSEYEQYF.

The V and J genes are TRBV12-3 or TRBV12-4 and TRBJ2-5; D perhaps matches TRBD2 (5 bases). With 3 bases removed from V and 5 bases from J, the gap between germline ends came to 10 bases. The CDR3 totals 13 residues. The CDR3 spells CASSFTGMETQYF. The CDR3 DNA follows: TGTGCCAGCAGTTTTACGGGGATGGAGACCCAGTACTTC.

The chain uses TRBV7-6 and TRBJ1-1, with D possibly TRBD1 on 6 matching bases. The CDR3 contains 16 residues. V was clipped by 1 base and J by 0 bases, with 12 bases between them. The V gene's germline CDR1 is SGHVS and CDR2 FNYEAQ. The CDR3, as DNA: TGTGCCAGCAGCTTAGGGGCGGACAGCGTGAACACTGAAGCTTTCTTT. Encoded protein: CASSLGADSVNTEAFF.

The chain is built from TRBV3-1 (or the pseudogene TRBV3-2) and TRBJ2-3; the match to TRBD2 covers 8 bases. CDR3 length equals 16 residues. Germline V gene data show CDR1 as LGHDT and CDR2 as YNNKEL (reference sequence). J gave up 4 bases and V 4 bases, and 10 bases lay outside the gene matches. CDR3 DNA: TGTGCCAGCAGCCCCGGGGGGGCGGGAGCGGCAGATACGCAGTATTTT. This sequence encodes CASSPGGAGAADTQYF.

The table lists this clone with a count of one. This rearrangement joins TRBV19 to TRBJ2-3, with D perhaps TRBD1 (6 bases). V dropped 6 bases and J dropped 0 bases, with 10 bases sitting between them. Looked up from germline, CDR1 is LNHDA and CDR2 is SQIVND (reference sequence). The CDR3 is made up of 14 amino acids. As DNA, the CDR3 is TGTGCCAGTAGCGATAGGGGGAGCACAGATACGCAGTATTTT. It codes for CASSDRGSTDTQYF.

The chain joins TRBV5-4 to TRBJ2-1; D unresolved. Per germline, CDR1 SGHNT and CDR2 YYREEE (reference sequence). This CDR3 region has 12 residues. Trimming took off 4 bases at V and 9 bases at J, with 11 bases between the two ends. DNA of the CDR3: TGTGCCAGCAGCCGCCGCACCGGTGAGCAGTTCTTC. Its protein product is CASSRRTGEQFF.

The gene calls are TRBV18 and TRBJ2-7, with 7 bases identical to TRBD2. With V trimmed by 3 bases and J by 2 bases, 13 bases remained unmatched. Per germline, CDR1 KGHSH and CDR2 LQKENI. CDR3 length equals 17 residues. The CDR3 protein is CASSPFGGGSATYEQYF. Here the CDR3 DNA reads TGTGCCAGCTCACCCTTCGGTGGCGGGAGCGCTACCTACGAGCAGTACTTC.

In its sample, this clone was seen once. This chain uses TRBV30 with TRBJ1-6; D not resolved. This CDR3 spans 12 amino acids. Between the trimmed V and J ends, which lost 0 bases and 14 bases, there was a span of 11 bases. Germline V gene lookup returns CDR1 GTSNPN and CDR2 SVGIG (reference sequence). This CDR3 is CAWSVIRRALHF. The CDR3 coding sequence is TGTGCCTGGAGTGTCATCCGCCGGGCCCTCCACTTT.

This clone was picked up a small number of times. This chain uses TRBV2 with TRBJ1-1, with TRBD1 as a possible D gene (5 bases). V was trimmed by 7 bases and J by 5 bases, leaving 17 bases between them. Germline CDR1 and CDR2: SNHLY and FYNNEI. This CDR3 contains 14 residues. CDR3 nucleotide sequence: TGTGCCAGCACCAGAAACCCACAGGTAACTGAAGCTTTCTTT. Protein sequence: CASTRNPQVTEAFF.

CDR3 nucleotides: TGTGCCAGCAGTACAACCAGGGGGCTATTGGAAAAACTGTTTTTT. Translating it yields CASSTTRGLLEKLFF. J is TRBJ1-4 and V is TRBV27; 8 bases are a match to TRBD1. The CDR3 consists of 15 residues. Losses at the gene ends were 5 bases for V and 8 bases for J; bases not matched to a gene: 10. Germline CDR1 MNHEY, CDR2 SMNVEV (reference sequence).

This rearrangement joins TRBV6-6 to TRBJ2-5; D remains ambiguous. V dropped 2 bases and J dropped 1 base, with 5 bases sitting between them. The CDR3 contains 13 residues. The germline V gene has CDR1 MNHNY and CDR2 SVGAGI (reference sequence). CDR3 bases: TGTGCCAGCAGTTACGCTAGCCAAGAGACCCAGTACTTC. As protein: CASSYASQETQYF.

The gene calls are TRBV19 and TRBJ1-5; 10 bases map to TRBD1. The V gene end was trimmed by 7 bases and the J gene end by 3 bases; junction bases not matched to a gene: 9. The CDR3 has 16 residues. Germline lookup yields CDR1 LNHDA and CDR2 SQIVND (reference sequence). CDR3 sequence: CASNRQGADANQPQHF. The CDR3 coding sequence is TGTGCCAGTAATCGACAGGGGGCCGATGCCAATCAGCCCCAGCATTTT.